This T cell receptor (beta chain) was sequenced in a study of cytomegalovirus exposure and HLA in healthy donors. General observations from the study: In vitro confirmation showed three CMV-associated chains to be CMV antigen specific. Researchers reported in a later analysis that a missense DCLRE1C variant was tied to TCR beta V- and J-gene trimming.

Remarks on this clone: Antigen: not known.

Researchers ran the PCR with 60 Vbeta and 13 Jbeta primers. Profiling relied on immunoSEQ multiplex PCR, and the TCRdb table lists in-frame clones only, not all of them. The top ten clones hold 1.2% of a sample with 80,000 to 130,000 clones, roughly 84% of them seen once. Unmatched junction bases numbered 16, after V lost 5 bases and J lost 5 bases. The CDR3 consists of 17 residues. Germline CDR1 and CDR2: MGHRA and YSYEKL. Donors in the study were healthy people who gave bone marrow. The specimen sequenced was PBMCs. V and J are TRBV4-1 and TRBJ2-7; 9 bases match TRBD1. The TCR sequence derives from a woman aged 18-29 years in good health and CMV-seronegative. CDR3 loop: CASSERPPGTGNDEQYF. The CDR3 region has the DNA TGCGCCAGCAGCGAGAGACCCCCCGGGACAGGGAACGACGAGCAGTACTTC.